A single sample is the source of the 2 T cell receptor beta chains below, sequenced in a study of glioma-infiltrating T cells (TCRdb year 2016). The sequencer was an Illumina MiSeq. The iRepertoire nested amplicon-rescue multiplex PCR (arm-PCR) platform was used to amplify TCR alpha and beta CDR3 regions from RNA. The public reads were reprocessed in TCRdb via fastp at Q25 and MiXCR, keeping in-frame beta chains. Rows are combined by CDR3 protein, so each entry shows the most common genes and DNA. Counted in this sample were approximately 89,000 distinct CDR3 sequences; around a quarter of them appeared once. Clones ranked in the top ten supply under 8.5% of the sample. Sequenced material: glioma tissue, nonneoplastic brain tissue, or PBMCs (not recorded which). The origin of the receptors is a human donor with low-grade glioma or glioblastoma, undergoing nonglioma brain surgery, or in good health (not recorded which).

This chain joins TRBV6-1 and TRBJ2-1; D call uncertain. V gave up 7 bases and J gave up 0 bases, with 10 bases separating them. The CDR3 has 14 amino acids. Germline CDR1 reads MNHNS; CDR2 reads SASEGT. CDR3 in DNA: TGTGCCAGCACCAACTGGTTCTCCTACAATGAGCAGTTCTTC. Residues: CASTNWFSYNEQFF.

This clonotype was seen only a few times. The chain carries TRBV5-4 and TRBJ2-1; possibly TRBD1 for D (6 bases). CDR1 SGHNT and CDR2 YYREEE come from the germline V gene (reference sequence). The CDR3 contains 13 residues. Trimming removed 4 bases from V and 3 bases from J, with 8 bases in between. The CDR3 loop is CASSVDSYNEQFF. CDR3 nucleotide sequence: TGTGCCAGCAGCGTGGACAGCTACAATGAGCAGTTCTTC.